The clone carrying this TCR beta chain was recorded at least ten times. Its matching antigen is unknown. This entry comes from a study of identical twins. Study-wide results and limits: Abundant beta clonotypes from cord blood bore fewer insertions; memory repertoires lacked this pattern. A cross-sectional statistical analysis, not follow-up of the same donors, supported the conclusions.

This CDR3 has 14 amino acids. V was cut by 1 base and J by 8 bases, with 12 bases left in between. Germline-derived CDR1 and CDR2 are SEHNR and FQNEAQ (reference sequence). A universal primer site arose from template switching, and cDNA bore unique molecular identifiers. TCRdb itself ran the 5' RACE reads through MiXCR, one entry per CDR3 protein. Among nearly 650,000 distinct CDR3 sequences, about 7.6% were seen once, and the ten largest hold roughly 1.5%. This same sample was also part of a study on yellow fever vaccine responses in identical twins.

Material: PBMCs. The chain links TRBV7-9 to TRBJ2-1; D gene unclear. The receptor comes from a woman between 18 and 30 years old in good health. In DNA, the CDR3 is TGTGCCAGCAGCTTAGAGGTTGGCAGTCATGAGCAGTTCTTC. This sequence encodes CASSLEVGSHEQFF.